This T cell receptor beta chain is drawn from a study of shared clonotypes between healthy human individuals. The V and J ends lost 7 bases and 4 bases respectively, with 11 bases between them. Per germline, CDR1 MGHDK and CDR2 SYGVNS. The CDR3 length is 13 residues. In the CD4+ fraction, cells were divided into CD45RA+ naive and CD45RA-negative memory subsets. In the authors' workflow: ImmunoSEQ sequences covered only the junction and lacked quality scores; filtering therefore differed. Assay used: immunoSEQ multiplex PCR; TCRdb lists only in-frame clones, some missing. That table is the source of V, J and clone size, and D and trimming were worked out from the DNA. The sample consists of 150,000 to 200,000 clones, about 93% of them appearing once.

Input material: naive CD4+ T cells sorted from blood. Regarding subset: CD45RA+ positively selected. The chain uses TRBV25-1 and TRBJ2-1; D possibly corresponds to TRBD1 (5 bases). This TCR was sampled from a woman in her thirties in good health. The CDR3 DNA reads as TGTGCCAGCAATCCAGGGCCATACAATGAGCAGTTCTTC. Amino acids: CASNPGPYNEQFF.